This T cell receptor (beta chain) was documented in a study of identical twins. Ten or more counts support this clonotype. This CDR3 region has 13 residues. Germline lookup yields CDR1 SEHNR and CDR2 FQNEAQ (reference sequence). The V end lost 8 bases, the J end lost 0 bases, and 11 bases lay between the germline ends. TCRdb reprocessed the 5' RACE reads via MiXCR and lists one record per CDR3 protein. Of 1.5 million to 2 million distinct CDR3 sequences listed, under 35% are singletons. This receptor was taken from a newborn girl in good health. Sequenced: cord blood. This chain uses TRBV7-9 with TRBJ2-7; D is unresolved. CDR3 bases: TGTGCCAGCCTGGCAGATACCTCCTACGAGCAGTACTTC. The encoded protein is CASLADTSYEQYF.